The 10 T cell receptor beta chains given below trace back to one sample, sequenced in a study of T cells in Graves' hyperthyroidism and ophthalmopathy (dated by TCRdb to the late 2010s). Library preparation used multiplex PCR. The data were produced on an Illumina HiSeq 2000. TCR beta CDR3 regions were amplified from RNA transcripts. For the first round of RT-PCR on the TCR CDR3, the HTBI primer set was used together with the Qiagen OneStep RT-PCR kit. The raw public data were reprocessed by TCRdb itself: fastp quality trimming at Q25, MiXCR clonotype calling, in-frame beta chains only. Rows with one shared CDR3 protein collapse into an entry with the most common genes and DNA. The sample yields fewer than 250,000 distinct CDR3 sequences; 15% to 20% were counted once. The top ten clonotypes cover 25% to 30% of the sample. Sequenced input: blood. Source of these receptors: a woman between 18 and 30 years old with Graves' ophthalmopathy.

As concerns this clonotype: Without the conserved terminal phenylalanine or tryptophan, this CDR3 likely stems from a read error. CDR3: CASSTTPPGLYNTGELFS. The CDR3 region has the DNA TGTGCCAGCAGCACTACCCCCCCGGGACTATATAACACCGGGGAGCTGTTTTCT. V and J are TRBV7-2 and TRBJ2-2; 7 bases agree with TRBD2. After removal of 5 bases from V and 2 bases from J, the junction contained 14 bases not matched to a gene. Germline-derived CDR1 and CDR2 are SGHTA and FQGNSA. This CDR3 has 18 amino acids.

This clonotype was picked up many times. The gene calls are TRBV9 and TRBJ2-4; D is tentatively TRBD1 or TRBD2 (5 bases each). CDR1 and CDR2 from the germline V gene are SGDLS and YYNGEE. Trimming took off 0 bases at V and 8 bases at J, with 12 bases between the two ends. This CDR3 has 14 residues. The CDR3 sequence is CASSVAGLGDIQYF. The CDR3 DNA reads TGTGCCAGCAGCGTAGCTGGATTGGGGGACATTCAGTACTTC. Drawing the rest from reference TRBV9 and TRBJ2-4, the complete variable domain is DSGVTQTPKHLITATGQRVTLRCSPRSGDLSVYWYQQSLDQGLQFLIQYYNGEERAKGNILERFSAQQFPDLHSELNLSSLELGDSALYFCASSVAGLGDIQYFGAGTRLSVL.

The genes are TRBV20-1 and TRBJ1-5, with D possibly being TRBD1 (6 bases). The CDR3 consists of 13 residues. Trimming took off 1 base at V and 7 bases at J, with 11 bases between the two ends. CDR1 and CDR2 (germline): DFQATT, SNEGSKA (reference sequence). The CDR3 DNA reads TGCAGTGCTAGAGGGGGGGCTGGGCAGCCCCAGCATTTT. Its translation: CSARGGAGQPQHF.

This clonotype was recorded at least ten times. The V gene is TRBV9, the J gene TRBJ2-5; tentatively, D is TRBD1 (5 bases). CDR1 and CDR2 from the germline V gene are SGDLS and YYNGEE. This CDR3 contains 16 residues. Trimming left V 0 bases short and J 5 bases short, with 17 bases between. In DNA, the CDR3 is TGTGCCAGCAGCGTAGCTACGCGGCAGGGTGGGGAGACCCAGTACTTC. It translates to CASSVATRQGGETQYF.

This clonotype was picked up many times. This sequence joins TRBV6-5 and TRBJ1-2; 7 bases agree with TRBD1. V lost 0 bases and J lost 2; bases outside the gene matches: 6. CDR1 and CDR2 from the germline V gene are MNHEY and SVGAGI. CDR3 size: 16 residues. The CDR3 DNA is TGTGCCAGCAGTTACTCTACTCTGGGACAGAACTATGGCTACACCTTC. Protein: CASSYSTLGQNYGYTF.

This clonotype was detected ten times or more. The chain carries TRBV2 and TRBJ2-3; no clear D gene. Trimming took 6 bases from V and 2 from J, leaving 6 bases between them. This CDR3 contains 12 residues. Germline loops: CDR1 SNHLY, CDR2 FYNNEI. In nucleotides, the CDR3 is TGTGCCAGCAGAGACGACACAGATACGCAGTATTTT. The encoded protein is CASRDDTDTQYF.

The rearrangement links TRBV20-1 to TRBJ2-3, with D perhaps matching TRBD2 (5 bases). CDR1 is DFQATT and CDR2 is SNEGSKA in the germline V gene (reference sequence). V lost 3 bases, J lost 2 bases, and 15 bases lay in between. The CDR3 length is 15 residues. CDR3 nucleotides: TGCAGTGCTAGCCCGGGGAGCGTCAACACAGATACGCAGTATTTT. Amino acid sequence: CSASPGSVNTDTQYF.

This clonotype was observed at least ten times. CDR3 nucleotide sequence: TGCAGTGCTAGAGTATCTAGGACAGGGTACAAAAACATTCAGTACTTC. Its translation is CSARVSRTGYKNIQYF. The chain carries TRBV20-1 and TRBJ2-4, with 8 bases fitting TRBD1. Trimming removed 1 base from V and 3 bases from J; junction bases left unmatched: 8. The length of the CDR3 is 16 residues. Germline V gene sequence: CDR1 DFQATT, CDR2 SNEGSKA (reference sequence).

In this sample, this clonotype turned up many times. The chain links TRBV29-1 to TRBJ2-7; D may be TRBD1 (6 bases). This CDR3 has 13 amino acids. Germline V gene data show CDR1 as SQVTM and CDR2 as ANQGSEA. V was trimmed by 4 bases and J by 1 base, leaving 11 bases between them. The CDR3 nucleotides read TGCAGCGTTGTTGTGACAGGATCCTACGAGCAGTACTTC. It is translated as CSVVVTGSYEQYF.

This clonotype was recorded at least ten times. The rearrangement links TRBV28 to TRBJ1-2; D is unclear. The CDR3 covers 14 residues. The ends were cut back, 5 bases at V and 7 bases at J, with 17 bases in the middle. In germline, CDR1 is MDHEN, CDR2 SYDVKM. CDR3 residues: CASSPLNSGRGYTF. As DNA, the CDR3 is TGTGCCAGCAGTCCCTTGAACTCCGGACGTGGCTACACCTTC.